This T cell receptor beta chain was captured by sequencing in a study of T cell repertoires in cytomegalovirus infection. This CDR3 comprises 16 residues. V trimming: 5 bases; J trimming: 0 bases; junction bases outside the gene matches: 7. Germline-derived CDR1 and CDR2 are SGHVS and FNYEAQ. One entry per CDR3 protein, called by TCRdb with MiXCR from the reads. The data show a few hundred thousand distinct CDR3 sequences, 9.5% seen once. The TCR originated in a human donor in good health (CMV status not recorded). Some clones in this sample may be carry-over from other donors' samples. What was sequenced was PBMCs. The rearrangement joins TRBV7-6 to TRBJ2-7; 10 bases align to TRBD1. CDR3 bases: TGTGCCAGCAGCCCTGGGACAGGGGTCGACTCCTACGAGCAGTACTTC. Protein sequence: CASSPGTGVDSYEQYF. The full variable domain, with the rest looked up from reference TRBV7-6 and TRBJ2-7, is GAGVSQSPRYKVTKRGQDVALRCDPISGHVSLYWYRQALGQGPEFLTYFNYEAQQDKSGLPNDRFSAERPEGSISTLTIQRTEQRDSAMYRCASSPGTGVDSYEQYFGPGTRLTVT.